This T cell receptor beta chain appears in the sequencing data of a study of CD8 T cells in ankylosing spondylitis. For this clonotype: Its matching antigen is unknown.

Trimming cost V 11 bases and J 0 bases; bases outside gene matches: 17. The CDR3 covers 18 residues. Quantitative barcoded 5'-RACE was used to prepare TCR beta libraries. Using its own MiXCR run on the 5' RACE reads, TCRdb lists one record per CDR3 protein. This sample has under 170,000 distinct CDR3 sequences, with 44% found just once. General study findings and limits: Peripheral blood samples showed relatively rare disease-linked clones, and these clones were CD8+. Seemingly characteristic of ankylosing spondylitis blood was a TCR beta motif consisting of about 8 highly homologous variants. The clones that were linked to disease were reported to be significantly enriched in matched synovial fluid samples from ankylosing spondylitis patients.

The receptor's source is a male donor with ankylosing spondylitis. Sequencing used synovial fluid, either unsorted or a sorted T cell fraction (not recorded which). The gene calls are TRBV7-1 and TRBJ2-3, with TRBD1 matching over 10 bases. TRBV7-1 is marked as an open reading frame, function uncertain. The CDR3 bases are TGTGCCTGGGTGGGACAGGGGCCGCATGACCCGAGCACAGATACGCAGTATTTT. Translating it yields CAWVGQGPHDPSTDTQYF.